The 27 T cell receptor beta chains below all came from one sample that was sequenced in a study of metastatic and nonmetastatic thyroid tumors. With MiXCR, TCRdb called clones anew from the PCR reads. This sample has 15,000 to 20,000 clones, with approximately 35% found just once. All patients were untreated before thyroid surgery. Sequencing input: tumor tissue. Source of these receptors: a female donor with papillary thyroid cancer or a benign thyroid nodule (not recorded which). Some clones in this sample may be carry-over from other donors' samples.

In its sample, this clone ranks as medium-sized. This chain links TRBV28 with TRBJ1-1, with TRBD1 matching 7 bases. CDR3 length equals 13 residues. Germline V CDR1 and CDR2: MDHEN, SYDVKM. Trimming took 9 bases from V and 6 from J; bases not matched to a gene: 10. The CDR3 reads CASVRRDSPEAFF. The CDR3 region has the DNA TGTGCCAGTGTACGCCGGGACAGCCCTGAAGCTTTCTTT.

The J gene is TRBJ2-7, the V gene TRBV6-1; possibly TRBD1 or TRBD2 for D (5 bases each). From germline, CDR1 is MNHNS and CDR2 SASEGT. V lost 8 bases, J lost 4 bases, and 12 bases lay in between. CDR3 length equals 12 residues. CDR3 nucleotide sequence: TGTGCCAGCTCGCGCAGGGAGTACGAGCAGTACTTC. This codes for CASSRREYEQYF.

This clone showed up many times. J is TRBJ2-2 and V is TRBV7-3, with unresolved D. In germline, CDR1 is SGHTA, CDR2 FQGTGA. The CDR3 runs to 14 residues. The V and J ends lost 2 bases and 4 bases respectively, with 8 bases between them. The CDR3 loop reads CASSLGQTTGELFF. The CDR3 DNA is TGTGCCAGCAGCTTAGGTCAGACCACCGGGGAGCTGTTTTTT.

This clone was seen repeatedly, ten times or more. The chain employs TRBV25-1 and TRBJ2-1; D not resolved. The CDR3 consists of 19 residues. Germline-derived CDR1 and CDR2 are MGHDK and SYGVNS. The V end lost 2 bases, the J end lost 6 bases, and 26 bases lay between the germline ends. CDR3 sequence reads: CASSEISGVHTTTFNEQFF. CDR3 DNA: TGTGCCAGCAGTGAAATTTCAGGAGTCCATACCACAACCTTCAATGAGCAGTTCTTC.

The chain combines TRBV4-3 with TRBJ1-2, with D unclear. Deletions cut 1 base from V and 5 bases from J, with 8 bases between. The CDR3 is 13 amino acids. Germline CDR1 and CDR2: LGHNA and YSLEER. The CDR3 bases are TGCGCCAGCAGCCAAGCATCGGGTTATGGCTACACCTTC. Amino acids: CASSQASGYGYTF.

This chain links TRBV9 with TRBJ2-7; D might be TRBD1 or TRBD2, each matching 5 bases. The V end was cut by 2 bases, the J end by 3 bases, with 12 bases between. The germline V gene encodes CDR1 SGDLS and CDR2 YYNGEE. The CDR3 consists of 14 residues. The CDR3 loop is CASSVGGSGYEQYF. CDR3 coding DNA: TGTGCCAGCAGCGTTGGGGGTTCGGGCTACGAGCAGTACTTC. The whole variable domain, filled in from reference TRBV9 and TRBJ2-7, reads DSGVTQTPKHLITATGQRVTLRCSPRSGDLSVYWYQQSLDQGLQFLIQYYNGEERAKGNILERFSAQQFPDLHSELNLSSLELGDSALYFCASSVGGSGYEQYFGPGTRLTVT.

This rearrangement joins TRBV9 to TRBJ2-2; 9 bases are a match to TRBD2. V lost 2 bases, J lost 7 bases, and 9 bases stayed unmatched. Germline lookup yields CDR1 SGDLS and CDR2 YYNGEE. CDR3 length equals 16 residues. CDR3: CASSVRPGGGDGELFF. The CDR3 bases are TGTGCCAGCAGCGTCCGTCCCGGCGGGGGGGACGGGGAGCTGTTTTTT. Variable domain in full (rest from reference TRBV9 and TRBJ2-2): DSGVTQTPKHLITATGQRVTLRCSPRSGDLSVYWYQQSLDQGLQFLIQYYNGEERAKGNILERFSAQQFPDLHSELNLSSLELGDSALYFCASSVRPGGGDGELFFGEGSRLTVL.

The rearrangement links TRBV28 to TRBJ1-5; D is unresolved. Germline V gene lookup returns CDR1 MDHEN and CDR2 SYDVKM. The CDR3 contains 14 residues. V shed 3 bases and J shed 4 bases, with 10 bases lying between them. CDR3 in amino acids: CASSFGDGNQPQHF. CDR3 nucleotide sequence: TGTGCCAGCAGTTTTGGGGATGGGAATCAGCCCCAGCATTTT. Full variable domain (remainder filled in from reference TRBV28 and TRBJ1-5): DVKVTQSSRYLVKRTGEKVFLECVQDMDHENMFWYRQDPGLGLRLIYFSYDVKMKEKGDIPEGYSVSREKKERFSLILESASTNQTSMYLCASSFGDGNQPQHFGDGTRLSIL.

The table lists this clone with a few counts. V usage is TRBV28 and J usage is TRBJ2-7, with 10 bases identical to TRBD2. V lost 9 bases and J lost 0; bases outside the gene matches: 2. CDR3 size: 13 residues. Looked up from germline, CDR1 is MDHEN and CDR2 is SYDVKM. The CDR3 loop is CASASGSSYEQYF. Here the CDR3 DNA reads TGTGCCAGTGCTAGCGGGAGCTCCTACGAGCAGTACTTC.

By frequency in the sample, this clone is medium-sized. The rearrangement joins TRBV5-6 to TRBJ2-2; 11 bases map to TRBD2. V trimming: 6 bases; J trimming: 6 bases; junction bases outside the gene matches: 7. Germline V lookup: CDR1 SGHDT, CDR2 YYEEEE. The CDR3 contains 15 residues. CDR3 amino acids: CASTQGLAEPGELFF. The CDR3 bases are TGTGCCAGCACCCAGGGACTAGCGGAACCCGGGGAGCTGTTTTTT. Full variable domain (outside the CDR3, taken from reference TRBV5-6 and TRBJ2-2): DAGVTQSPTHLIKTRGQQVTLRCSPKSGHDTVSWYQQALGQGPQFIFQYYEEEERQRGNFPDRFSGHQFPNYSSELNVNALLLGDSALYLCASTQGLAEPGELFFGEGSRLTVL.

The chain links TRBV19 to TRBJ2-1; 10 nucleotides agree with TRBD2. J was trimmed by 1 base and V by 5 bases; bases with no gene match: 8. The germline gives CDR1 LNHDA, CDR2 SQIVND (reference sequence). This CDR3 is 17 amino acids long. The CDR3 loop is CASSPHLTSGSYNEQFF. Here the CDR3 DNA reads TGTGCCAGTAGTCCGCACCTGACTAGCGGGTCCTACAATGAGCAGTTCTTC. Full variable domain (rest looked up from reference TRBV19 and TRBJ2-1): DGGITQSPKYLFRKEGQNVTLSCEQNLNHDAMYWYRQDPGQGLRLIYYSQIVNDFQKGDIAEGYSVSREKKESFPLTVTSAQKNPTAFYLCASSPHLTSGSYNEQFFGPGTRLTVL.

This clone was seen more than once but under ten times. The V gene is TRBV2, the J gene TRBJ2-1, with a weak D call TRBD1 (5 bases). The germline V and J ends were trimmed by 4 bases and 5 bases, with 12 bases remaining between them. The CDR3 is 14 amino acids. Germline CDR1 reads SNHLY; CDR2 reads FYNNEI. CDR3 amino acids: CASSGWGGNNEQFF. The CDR3 bases are TGTGCCAGCAGTGGTTGGGGCGGTAACAATGAGCAGTTCTTC.

This clone qualifies as medium-sized. The V call is TRBV12-3 or TRBV12-4, the J call TRBJ1-2; TRBD1 matches 7 bases. The V and J ends lost 4 bases and 9 bases, in that order; junction bases with no gene match: 8. The CDR3 is 13 amino acids. In nucleotides, the CDR3 is TGTGCCAGCAGTTCCACAGGGGTCGAGAGCTACACCTTC. Translation gives CASSSTGVESYTF.

Worth noting for this clone: A much larger clone differs from this one at a single base, so this may be a read error. V gene TRBV5-4 combines with J gene TRBJ2-3, with 9 bases aligning to TRBD2. Germline loops: CDR1 SGHNT, CDR2 YYREEE (reference sequence). There are 16 residues in the CDR3. CDR3 nucleotide sequence: TGTGCCAGCATCTTGAGCGGGAGGTCTAGCACAGATACGCAGTATTTT. Translated, it gives CASILSGRSSTDTQYF.

Details on this clone: A much larger clone lies a single base off, so this may be a read error. The CDR3 sequence is CSATNEETKYF. The DNA of the CDR3 is TGCAGTGCTACGAATGAGGAGACCAAGTACTTC. The rearrangement uses TRBV20-1 and TRBJ2-5; D is unclear. Germline-derived CDR1 and CDR2 are DFQATT and SNEGSKA (reference sequence). There are 11 residues in the CDR3.

This clone is medium-sized (0.01 to 0.1%) by share. This sequence joins TRBV5-6 and TRBJ1-2; D is unresolved. V was cut by 4 bases and J by 8 bases, with 12 bases left in between. Germline lookup yields CDR1 SGHDT and CDR2 YYEEEE. The CDR3 loop spans 12 amino acids. CDR3 residues: CASSPGLGGYTF. In DNA, the CDR3 is TGTGCCAGCAGCCCCGGACTTGGGGGCTACACCTTC.

The chain uses TRBV19 and TRBJ1-1; D is unclear. V lost 3 bases, J lost 6 bases, and 11 bases lay in between. Germline V CDR1 and CDR2: LNHDA, SQIVND (reference sequence). The CDR3 contains 13 residues. CDR3 in DNA: TGTGCCAGTAGTATGTCCCAGATGGCTGAAGCTTTCTTT. It encodes CASSMSQMAEAFF.

The rearrangement uses TRBV5-6 and TRBJ2-7, with 11 bases lining up with TRBD1. V dropped 4 bases and J dropped 6; count of bases not matched to a gene: 3. CDR1 is SGHDT, CDR2 YYEEEE, per germline. This CDR3 is built from 13 residues. CDR3 amino acids: CASSLGTGGEQYF. The CDR3 DNA is TGTGCCAGCAGCCTCGGGACAGGGGGCGAGCAGTACTTC.

The chain combines TRBV14 with TRBJ2-5, with D possibly being TRBD1 or TRBD2 (5 bases each). Trimming pared 4 bases from V and 1 base from J, leaving 16 bases between. CDR1 and CDR2 from the germline V gene are SGHDN and FVKESK. The CDR3 totals 16 residues. This CDR3 reads CASSRGVTAGQETQYF. Written as DNA, the CDR3 is TGTGCCAGCAGCCGAGGGGTAACGGCGGGCCAAGAGACCCAGTACTTC.

This clone was recorded a few times. The chain has TRBV12-3 or TRBV12-4 and TRBJ2-7; no definite D call. This CDR3 has 14 residues. Deletions cut 1 base from V and 5 bases from J, with 12 bases between. CDR3 sequence reads: CASSLGQTFDEQYF. CDR3 sequence (DNA): TGTGCCAGCAGTTTAGGCCAGACATTCGACGAGCAGTACTTC.

This clone was observed a few times. Likely a read error: the CDR3 ends without its conserved phenylalanine or tryptophan. This specimen includes other DNA sequences encoding the same CDR3. The rearrangement links TRBV9 to TRBJ2-2, with D unresolved. From germline, CDR1 is SGDLS and CDR2 YYNGEE. Deletions cut 1 base from V and 2 bases from J, with 6 bases between. The CDR3 totals 14 residues. The CDR3 bases are TGTGCCAGCAGCGTAACCAGTAACACCGGGGAGCTGTTTTCC. Its translation: CASSVTSNTGELFS.

The chain employs TRBV19 and TRBJ1-5; maybe TRBD1 (6 bases). CDR3 size: 15 residues. The germline V gene has CDR1 LNHDA and CDR2 SQIVND (reference sequence). The V end was cut by 7 bases, the J end by 3 bases, with 16 bases between. The CDR3 sequence is CASNHRDMNNQPQHF. CDR3 nucleotide sequence: TGTGCCAGTAACCATAGGGACATGAACAATCAGCCCCAGCATTTT.

This clone was detected many times. This chain connects TRBV29-1 to TRBJ2-1; the match to TRBD1 covers 8 bases. The CDR3 consists of 15 residues. The J segment lost 4 bases and the V segment lost 2 bases, leaving 7 bases of the junction unmatched. CDR1 is SQVTM and CDR2 is ANQGSEA in the germline V gene. CDR3 in DNA: TGCAGCGTTGAATTTCGGGACAGGCAATACAATGAGCAGTTCTTC. It specifies CSVEFRDRQYNEQFF.

The rearrangement joins TRBV4-1 to TRBJ2-1, with 11 bases lining up with TRBD2. Germline assignment: CDR1 MGHRA and CDR2 YSYEKL. The ends lost 4 bases at V and 5 bases at J; junction bases unmatched: 7. The CDR3 has 16 amino acids. This CDR3 is CASSLSGTSGDNEQFF. The CDR3 DNA follows: TGCGCCAGCAGCCTATCAGGGACTAGCGGCGACAATGAGCAGTTCTTC.

CDR3 loop: CASSFGHLGLAGATHEQYF. CDR3 bases: TGTGCCAGCAGTTTTGGACACCTAGGACTAGCGGGAGCCACCCACGAGCAGTACTTC. V and J are TRBV12-3 or TRBV12-4 and TRBJ2-7; 13 bases are a match to TRBD2. The CDR3 sequence is 19 residues long. The V segment lost 3 bases and the J segment 5 bases; nucleotides outside the gene matches: 16.

The sample holds a few counts of this clone. The V gene is TRBV6-1, the J gene TRBJ1-5; TRBD1 matches 9 bases. CDR1 and CDR2 from the germline V gene are MNHNS and SASEGT. After removal of 8 bases from V and 5 bases from J, the junction contained 10 bases not matched to a gene. The CDR3 has 15 residues. CDR3 nucleotide sequence: TGTGCCAGCTGGGAGGGACAGGGATTTTATCAGCCCCAGCATTTT. Translating it yields CASWEGQGFYQPQHF.

This clone was counted ten times or more. V is TRBV11-3 and J is TRBJ2-3; D remains unclear. Per germline, CDR1 SGHNT and CDR2 YENEEA. This CDR3 contains 16 residues. The V end was cut by 3 bases, the J end by 6 bases, with 19 bases between. In nucleotides, the CDR3 is TGTGCCAGCAGCTTGGGTGTGGAAGGGATCGGGGATACGCAGTATTTT. Translation: CASSLGVEGIGDTQYF.